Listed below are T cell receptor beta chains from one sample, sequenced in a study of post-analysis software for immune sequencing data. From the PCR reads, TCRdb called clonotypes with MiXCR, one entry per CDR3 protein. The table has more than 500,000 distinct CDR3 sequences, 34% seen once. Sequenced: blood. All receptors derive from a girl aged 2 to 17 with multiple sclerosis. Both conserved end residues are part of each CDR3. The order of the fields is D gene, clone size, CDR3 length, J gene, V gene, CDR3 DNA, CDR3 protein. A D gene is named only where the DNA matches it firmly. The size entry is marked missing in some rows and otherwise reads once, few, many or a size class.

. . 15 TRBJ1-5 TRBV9 TGTGCCAGCAGCGTAGCGGCAGATAGCAATCAGCCCCAGCATTTT CASSVAADSNQPQHF
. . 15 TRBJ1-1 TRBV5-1 TGCGCCAGCACCGTGGGACTCACCATGAACACTGAAGCTTTCTTT CASTVGLTMNTEAFF
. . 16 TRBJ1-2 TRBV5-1 TGCGCCAGCAGCTTTACCAGAAAGGCAGGGATACATGGCTACACCTTC CASSFTRKAGIHGYTF
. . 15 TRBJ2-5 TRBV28 TGTGCCAGCAGTTTAAGGAGGGGCCCAGGGGGGACCCAGTACTTC CASSLRRGPGGTQYF
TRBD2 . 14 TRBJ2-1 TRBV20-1 TGCAGTGCTAGACCACCTAGCGGGGGAAATGAGCAGTTCTTC CSARPPSGGNEQFF
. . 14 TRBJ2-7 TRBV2 TGTGCCAGCATGAGGGACGGTGCCTCCTGCGAGCAGTACTTC CASMRDGASCEQYF
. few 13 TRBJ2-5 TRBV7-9 TGTGCCAGCAGCTCGGCCCGGTCGGAGACCCAGTACTTC CASSSARSETQYF
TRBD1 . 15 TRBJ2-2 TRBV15 TGTGCCACCAGCAGATACAGGGGGCTTGGCGGGGAGCTGTTTTTT CATSRYRGLGGELFF
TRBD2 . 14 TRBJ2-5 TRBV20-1 TGCAGTGCAAACCCTTTTGCGGGGGAAGAGACCCAGTACTTC CSANPFAGEETQYF
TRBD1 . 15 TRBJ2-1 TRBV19 TGTGCCAGTAGTATAGAGAACAGGGGCTGGAATGAGCAGTTCTTC CASSIENRGWNEQFF
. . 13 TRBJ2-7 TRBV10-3 TGTGCCGTCAGTCATACAGGGAACTACGAGCAGTACTTC CAVSHTGNYEQYF
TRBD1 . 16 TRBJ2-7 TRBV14 TGTGCCAGCAGCCAATCAGGGACAGGGGTAGCCTACGAGCAGTACTTC CASSQSGTGVAYEQYF
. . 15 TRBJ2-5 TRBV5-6 TGTGCCAGCAGCGGTTGGGGGGGGCGAATCGAGACCCAGTACTTC CASSGWGGRIETQYF
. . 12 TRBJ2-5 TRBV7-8 TGTGCCAGCAGCTCCAATAGGGCAGGCCAGTACTTC CASSSNRAGQYF
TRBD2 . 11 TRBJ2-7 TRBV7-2 TGTGGGGCGGGGGGGCGAAACGAGCAGTACTTC CGAGGRNEQYF
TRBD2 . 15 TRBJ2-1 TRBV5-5 TGTGCCAGCAGCTTCGGCGGGGGGGCCGACAATGAGCAGTTCTTC CASSFGGGADNEQFF
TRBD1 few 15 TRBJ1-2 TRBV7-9 TGTGCCAGCAGCCCGTGGGGACAGGGGAACTATGGCTACACCTTC CASSPWGQGNYGYTF
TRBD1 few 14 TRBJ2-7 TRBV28 TGTGCCAGCAGTTCGGACAGGGGGGTTCTCGAGCAGTACTTC CASSSDRGVLEQYF
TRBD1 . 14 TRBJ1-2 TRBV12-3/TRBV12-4 TGTGCCAGCAGGGGACAGTTAGCTAACTATGGCTACACCTTC CASRGQLANYGYTF
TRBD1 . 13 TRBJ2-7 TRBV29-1 TGCAGCGGTACCAGGGGGCCCTCCAACGAGCAGTACTTC CSGTRGPSNEQYF
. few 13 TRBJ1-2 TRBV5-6 TGTGCCAGCAGCTTACCACCAGGTGATGGCTACACCTTC CASSLPPGDGYTF
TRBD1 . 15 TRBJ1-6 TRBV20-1 TGCAGTGCTAGGCAAACAGGGGGCGCAAATTCACCCCTCCACTTT CSARQTGGANSPLHF
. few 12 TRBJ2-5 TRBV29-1 TGCAGCGCTTACGCGGTCGTAGAGACCCAGTACTTC CSAYAVVETQYF
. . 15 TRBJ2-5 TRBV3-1 TGTGCCAGCAGCCAAGACCCAGTCTACCAAAAGACCCAGTACTTC CASSQDPVYQKTQYF
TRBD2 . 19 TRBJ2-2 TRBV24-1 TGTGCCACCAGTGACGCAGGACTAGCGGGGGCCTCGAACACCGGGGAGCTGTTTTTT CATSDAGLAGASNTGELFF
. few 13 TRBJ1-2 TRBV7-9 TGTGCCAGCAGCACCCAGGGGCAGAACGGCTACACCTTC CASSTQGQNGYTF
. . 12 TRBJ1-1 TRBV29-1 TGCGCCGGGGGGGGGCTGAACACTGAAGCTTTCTTT CAGGGLNTEAFF
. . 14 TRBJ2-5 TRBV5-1 TGCGCCAGCAGAGACATACCCGAACAGGAGACCCAGTACTTC CASRDIPEQETQYF
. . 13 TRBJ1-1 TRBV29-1 TGCAGCGTCACAGGTAGCCCATACACTGAAGCTTTCTTT CSVTGSPYTEAFF
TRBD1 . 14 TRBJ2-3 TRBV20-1 TGCAGTGTCACCGCAGGGGGTAACACAGATACGCAGTATTTT CSVTAGGNTDTQYF
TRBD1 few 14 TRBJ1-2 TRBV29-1 TGCAGCGTCCCCAGGGGGCCTAGCCTCTATGGCTACACCTTC CSVPRGPSLYGYTF
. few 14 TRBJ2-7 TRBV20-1 TGCAGTGCTAGAGATACTAGCAGTTCCTACGAGCAGTACTTC CSARDTSSSYEQYF
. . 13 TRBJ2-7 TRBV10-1 TGCGCCAGCAGGGAAGGGCCCCTCTACGAGCAGTACTTC CASREGPLYEQYF
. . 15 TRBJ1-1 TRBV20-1 TGCAGTGCTAGAGATCGGGACCCTGCGGGCCCTGAAGCTTTCTTT CSARDRDPAGPEAFF
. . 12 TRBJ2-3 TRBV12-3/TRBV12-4 TGTGCCAGCAGATTGGTCACAGATACGCAGTATTTT CASRLVTDTQYF
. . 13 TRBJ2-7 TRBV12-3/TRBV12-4 TGTGCCAGCAGTTCTCGGTTCTCCTACGAGCAGTACTTC CASSSRFSYEQYF
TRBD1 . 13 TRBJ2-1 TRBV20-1 TGCAGTGCTAGGGCTGGACAGGGGGCTGAGCAGTTCTTC CSARAGQGAEQFF
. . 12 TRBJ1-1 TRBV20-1 TGCAGTGCTAGACCCGACAGGTATGAAGCTTTCTTT CSARPDRYEAFF
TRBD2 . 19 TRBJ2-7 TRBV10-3 TGTGCCATCAGACCAGGACTAGCGGGGGGTCCTCACTCCTACAATGAGCAGTACTTC CAIRPGLAGGPHSYNEQYF
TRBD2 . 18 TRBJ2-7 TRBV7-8 TGTGCCAGCAGCTTAGTGAGTAGCGGGGGGTCTCACTCCTACGAGCAGTACTTC CASSLVSSGGSHSYEQYF
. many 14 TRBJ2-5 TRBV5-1 TGTGCCAGCAGCTTGGGGCAGGGACAAGAGACCCAGTACTTC CASSLGQGQETQYF
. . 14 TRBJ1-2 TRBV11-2 TGTGCCAGCAGCTTCGGGACCCTTAACTATGGCTACACCTTC CASSFGTLNYGYTF
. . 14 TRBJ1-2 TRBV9 TGTGCCAGCAGCGTACGGCCGGGCCCCCGAGGCTACACCTTC CASSVRPGPRGYTF
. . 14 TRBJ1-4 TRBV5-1 TGCGCCAGCAGCTGGACAGTAGCTAATGACAAACTGTTTTTT CASSWTVANDKLFF
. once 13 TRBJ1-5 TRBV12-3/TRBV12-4 TGTGCCAGCAGCCCGATTAGCAATCAGCCCCAGCATTTT CASSPISNQPQHF
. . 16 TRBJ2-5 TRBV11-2 TGTGCCAGCAGCTTAGATTTTTCCGGCTGGAGGGAGACCCAGTACTTC CASSLDFSGWRETQYF
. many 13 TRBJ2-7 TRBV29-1 TGCAGCGTTCGGCAACTCAGCGCCTACGAGCAGTACTTC CSVRQLSAYEQYF
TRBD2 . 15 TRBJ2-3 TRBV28 TGTGCCAGCAGACCGAGCGGGGGAGGGAAAGATACGCAGTATTTT CASRPSGGGKDTQYF
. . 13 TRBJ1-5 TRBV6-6 TGTGCCAGCAGTTACAGGGATAATCAGCCCCAGCATTTT CASSYRDNQPQHF
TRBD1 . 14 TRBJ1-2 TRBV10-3 TGTGCCACCAGTGAGGGGACAGGCACCTATGGCTACACCTTC CATSEGTGTYGYTF
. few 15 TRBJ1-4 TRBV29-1 TGCAGCGTTGAAACAACGGACAGCTCGAGGGAAAAACTGTTTTTT CSVETTDSSREKLFF
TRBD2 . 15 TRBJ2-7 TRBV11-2 TGTGCCAGCAGCTTTAGCGGGGGGGCAGCCTACGAGCAGTACTTC CASSFSGGAAYEQYF
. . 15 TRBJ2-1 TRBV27 TGTGCCAGCAGTGTCACAGTGAGCTCCTACAATGAGCAGTTCTTC CASSVTVSSYNEQFF
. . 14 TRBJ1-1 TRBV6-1 TGTGCCAGCTTTCCTCCCGAAGGGGGGCGAGGAGCTTTCTTT CASFPPEGGRGAFF